This entry lists 12 T cell receptor beta chains sequenced from one sample in a study of CD4 T cell repertoires in COVID-19. Produced via immunoSEQ multiplex PCR; TCRdb's table is partial and in-frame only. The sample lists approximately 75,000 clones; around 82% were seen once. The source was CD4+ T cells from peripheral blood, collected after recovery from COVID-19. These receptors came from a human donor who had COVID-19.

The V and J genes are TRBV19 and TRBJ1-4; D possibly corresponds to TRBD1 (5 bases). Trimming removed 4 bases from V and 4 bases from J, with 16 bases in between. Germline loops: CDR1 LNHDA, CDR2 SQIVND (reference sequence). The CDR3 has 16 residues. CDR3 protein: CASSSPRDGSNEKLFF. In DNA form, the CDR3 reads TGTGCCAGTAGTAGCCCCCGGGACGGGAGTAATGAAAAACTGTTTTTT.

Turning to this clone: The junction and the germline gene differ at one end; a read error may be behind it. The chain employs TRBV19 and TRBJ1-4, with D perhaps TRBD1 (5 bases). The CDR3 is made up of 15 amino acids. CDR1 is LNHDA and CDR2 is SQIVND in the germline V gene (reference sequence). The CDR3 spells CASSSTGTSKEKLFF. CDR3 DNA: TGTGCCAGTAGTTCTACCGGGACGTCTAAGGAAAAACTGTTTTTT.

The rearrangement uses TRBV9 and TRBJ2-1; TRBD2 matches at 11 bases. The CDR3 runs 16 residues. From germline, CDR1 is SGDLS and CDR2 YYNGEE. The trim removed 0 bases at V and 4 bases at J, leaving 3 bases unmatched. CDR3: CASSVAPSGGYNEQFF. CDR3 nucleotide sequence: TGTGCCAGCAGCGTAGCTCCTAGCGGGGGGTACAATGAGCAGTTCTTC.

The genes are TRBV6-5 and TRBJ2-1; TRBD1 might be the D (5 bases). This CDR3 spans 14 amino acids. V lost 6 bases and J lost 4, with 13 bases in between. Germline assignment: CDR1 MNHEY and CDR2 SVGAGI. The chain's CDR3 is CASSPGSKYNEQFF. As DNA, the CDR3 is TGTGCCAGCAGCCCAGGGTCGAAGTACAATGAGCAGTTCTTC.

The chain's CDR3 is CASSPGRANYGYTF. CDR3 nucleotides: TGTGCCAGTAGTCCAGGCAGAGCTAACTATGGCTACACCTTC. V gene TRBV19 combines with J gene TRBJ1-2, with D uncertain. Per the germline V gene, CDR1 is LNHDA and CDR2 is SQIVND (reference sequence). The CDR3 is made up of 14 amino acids. The V end was cut by 5 bases, the J end by 0 bases, with 10 bases between.

The genes are TRBV5-1 and TRBJ1-6, with TRBD1 identical over 9 bases. Looked up from germline, CDR1 is SGHRS and CDR2 is YFSETQ. With 6 bases clipped from V and 7 bases from J, the junction kept 8 bases outside the gene matches. This CDR3 contains 15 residues. The CDR3: CASTPTGGQNSPLHF. Here the CDR3 DNA reads TGCGCCAGCACCCCTACAGGGGGCCAGAATTCACCCCTCCACTTT.

This clone was observed a few times. The gene calls are TRBV27 and TRBJ2-7; 11 bases align to TRBD1. J lost 0 bases, V lost 6 bases, and 13 bases had no gene match. Per germline, CDR1 MNHEY and CDR2 SMNVEV (reference sequence). CDR3 length equals 18 residues. The CDR3: CASRTAGTGGPYSYEQYF. As DNA, the CDR3 is TGTGCCAGCAGAACCGCCGGGACAGGGGGGCCCTACTCCTACGAGCAGTACTTC.

This clone was detected a few times. The chain couples TRBV28 to TRBJ1-5; 8 bases match TRBD1. With 7 bases clipped from V and 5 bases from J, the junction kept 10 bases outside the gene matches. The V gene's germline CDR1 is MDHEN and CDR2 SYDVKM. The CDR3 totals 15 residues. The CDR3 sequence is CASTPPGTGYQPQHF. Written as DNA, the CDR3 is TGTGCCAGCACCCCACCCGGGACAGGTTATCAGCCCCAGCATTTT.

The rearrangement joins TRBV9 to TRBJ1-2; 11 bases are shared with TRBD1. CDR3 size: 15 residues. Trimming took 3 bases from V and 8 from J; bases not matched to a gene: 9. Germline V gene sequence: CDR1 SGDLS, CDR2 YYNGEE. In DNA, the CDR3 is TGTGCCAGCAGCGCCCAGCTTGGACAGGGGGCGGGCTACACCTTC. This translates into CASSAQLGQGAGYTF.

This clone was detected only once. The chain uses TRBV10-3 and TRBJ1-3, with a tentative D call TRBD1 (5 bases). The CDR3 is 16 amino acids. The V gene lost 6 bases and the J gene lost 0 bases, with 15 bases spanning the gap. Germline loops: CDR1 ENHRY, CDR2 SYGVKD. The CDR3 DNA follows: TGTGCCATCAGCACGGGACGCCAGAGCTCTGGAAACACCATATATTTT. This sequence encodes CAISTGRQSSGNTIYF.

The rearrangement uses TRBV27 and TRBJ2-5; no definite D call. CDR1 and CDR2 from the germline V gene are MNHEY and SMNVEV (reference sequence). This CDR3 has 12 residues. V was cut by 3 bases and J by 4 bases, with 6 bases left in between. CDR3 nucleotides: TGTGCCAGCAGTTTCTTTGGAGAGACCCAGTACTTC. The encoded protein is CASSFFGETQYF.

This clone was seen a few times. The genes are TRBV9 and TRBJ1-2; D not certain. The V gene's germline CDR1 is SGDLS and CDR2 YYNGEE. The CDR3 sequence is 14 residues long. Between the trimmed V and J ends, which lost 3 bases and 0 bases, there was a span of 9 bases. The CDR3, as DNA: TGTGCCAGCAGCGCCTACGGAGCTAACTATGGCTACACCTTC. Encoded protein: CASSAYGANYGYTF.